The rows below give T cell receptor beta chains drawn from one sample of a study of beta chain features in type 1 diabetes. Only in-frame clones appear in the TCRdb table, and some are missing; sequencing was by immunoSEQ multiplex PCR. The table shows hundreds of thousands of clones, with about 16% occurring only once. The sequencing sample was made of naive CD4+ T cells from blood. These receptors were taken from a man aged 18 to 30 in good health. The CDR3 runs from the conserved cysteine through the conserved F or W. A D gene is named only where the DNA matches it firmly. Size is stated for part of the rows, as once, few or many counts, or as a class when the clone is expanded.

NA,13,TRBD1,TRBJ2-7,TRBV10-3,CATEGQGDREQYF,TGTGCCACAGAGGGACAGGGAGATCGCGAGCAGTACTTC
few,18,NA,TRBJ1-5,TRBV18,CASSPTDSSATINQPQHF,TGTGCCAGCTCACCAACTGACAGCTCAGCTACGATAAATCAGCCCCAGCATTTT
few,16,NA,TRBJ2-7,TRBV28,CASSAPGGYLTYEQYF,TGTGCCAGCAGTGCCCCGGGGGGCTATTTGACCTACGAGCAGTACTTC
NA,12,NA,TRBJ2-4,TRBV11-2,CASSRGKNIQYF,TGTGCCAGCAGCCGGGGCAAAAACATTCAGTACTTC
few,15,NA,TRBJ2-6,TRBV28,CASTGGRAGANVLTF,TGTGCCAGCACCGGGGGCAGGGCTGGGGCCAACGTCCTGACTTTC
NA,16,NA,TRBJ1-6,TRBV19,CASSKGVGTYNSPLHF,TGTGCCAGTAGTAAAGGGGTTGGCACCTATAATTCACCCCTCCACTTT
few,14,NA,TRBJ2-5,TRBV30,CAWSFRVGQETQYF,TGTGCCTGGAGTTTTAGGGTGGGGCAAGAGACCCAGTACTTC
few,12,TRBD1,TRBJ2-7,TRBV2,CASSYDRGLLYF,TGTGCCAGCAGTTATGACAGGGGGTTACTCTACTTC
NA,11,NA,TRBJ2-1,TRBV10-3,CAISEINEQFF,TGTGCCATCAGTGAAATTAATGAGCAGTTCTTC
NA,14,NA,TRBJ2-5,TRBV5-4,CASSLDGAGKTQYF,TGTGCCAGCAGCTTGGATGGGGCAGGGAAGACCCAGTACTTC
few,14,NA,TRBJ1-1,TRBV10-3,CAITQHGSNTEAFF,TGTGCCATCACCCAGCATGGGAGCAACACTGAAGCTTTCTTT
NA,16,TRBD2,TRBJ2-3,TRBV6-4,CASSDSLAGSTDTQYF,TGTGCCAGCAGTGACTCCCTAGCGGGAAGCACAGATACGCAGTATTTT
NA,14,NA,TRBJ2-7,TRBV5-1,CASSLGHGFDEQYF,TGCGCCAGCAGCTTGGGACACGGGTTTGACGAGCAGTACTTC
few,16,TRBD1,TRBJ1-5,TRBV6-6,CASSPLPDRVSQPQHF,TGTGCCAGCAGCCCCCTACCGGACAGGGTGTCTCAGCCCCAGCATTTT
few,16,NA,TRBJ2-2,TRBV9,CASSPSGRPHTGELFF,TGTGCCAGCAGCCCCAGTGGGAGACCCCACACCGGGGAGCTGTTTTTT
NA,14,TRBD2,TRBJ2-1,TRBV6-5,CASTSSGGAYEQFF,TGTGCCAGCACTTCTAGCGGGGGGGCATATGAGCAGTTCTTC
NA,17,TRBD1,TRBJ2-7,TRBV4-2,CASSQPARTGRSYEQYF,TGTGCCAGCAGCCAACCCGCGAGGACAGGCCGCTCCTACGAGCAGTACTTC
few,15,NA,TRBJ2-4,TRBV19,CASSWRGLAKNIQYF,TGTGCCAGTAGTTGGAGGGGGCTAGCCAAAAACATTCAGTACTTC